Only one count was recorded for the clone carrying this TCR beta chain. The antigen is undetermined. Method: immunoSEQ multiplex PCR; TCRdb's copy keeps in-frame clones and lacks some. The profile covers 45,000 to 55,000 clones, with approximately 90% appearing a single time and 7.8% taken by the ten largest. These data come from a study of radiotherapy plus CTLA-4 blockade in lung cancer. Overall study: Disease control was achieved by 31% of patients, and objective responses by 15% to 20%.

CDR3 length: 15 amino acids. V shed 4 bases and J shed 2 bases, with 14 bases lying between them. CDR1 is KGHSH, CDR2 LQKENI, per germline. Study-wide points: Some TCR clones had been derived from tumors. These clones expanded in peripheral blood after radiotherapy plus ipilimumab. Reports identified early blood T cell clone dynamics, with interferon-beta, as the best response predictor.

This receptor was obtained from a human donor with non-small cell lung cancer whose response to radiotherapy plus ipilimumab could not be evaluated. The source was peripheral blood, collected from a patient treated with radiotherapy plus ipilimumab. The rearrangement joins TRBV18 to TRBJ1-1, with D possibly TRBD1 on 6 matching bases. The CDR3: CASSLEGTPNTEAFF. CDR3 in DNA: TGTGCCAGCTCACTCGAAGGGACACCTAACACTGAAGCTTTCTTT.